These 21 T cell receptor beta chains originate from one sample sequenced in a study of shared clonotypes between healthy human individuals. Clones were sequenced by immunoSEQ multiplex PCR, and TCRdb holds only the in-frame ones, with some missing. The sample lists about a million clones; 60% to 80% were seen once. Sequenced material: memory CD4+ T cells from PBMCs. Subset specified: CD45RA-negative fraction. These receptors were collected from a man aged 18-30 years in good health. Some clones in this sample may be carry-over from other donors' samples.

The chain is built from TRBV18 and TRBJ1-1; D not resolved. Germline values: CDR1 KGHSH, CDR2 LQKENI. This CDR3 is 13 amino acids long. Trimming cost V 2 bases and J 1 base, with 5 bases left between them. CDR3 sequence (DNA): TGTGCCAGCTCACCAAAAGCGAACACTGAAGCTTTCTTT. Its protein is CASSPKANTEAFF.

The chain is built from TRBV28 and TRBJ1-2; D possibly corresponds to TRBD1 (5 bases). The V gene lost 1 base and the J gene lost 7 bases, with 10 bases spanning the gap. The germline V gene encodes CDR1 MDHEN and CDR2 SYDVKM. The CDR3 is 13 amino acids. The DNA of the CDR3 is TGTGCCAGCAGTTTATCAGGGAAGGGTGGCTACACCTTC. Residues: CASSLSGKGGYTF.

V gene TRBV18 combines with J gene TRBJ2-1; 9 positions agree with TRBD1. The CDR3 contains 16 residues. The germline gives CDR1 KGHSH, CDR2 LQKENI. J was trimmed by 5 bases and V by 6 bases; bases with no gene match: 11. Here the CDR3 DNA reads TGTGCCAGCTCCCTCGGGACAGGGAGCCTCAACAATGAGCAGTTCTTC. This translates into CASSLGTGSLNNEQFF.

In its sample, this clone was seen once. This sequence joins TRBV11-2 and TRBJ1-1, with no clear D. Looked up from germline, CDR1 is SGHAT and CDR2 is FQNNGV. The CDR3 covers 14 residues. V lost 3 bases to trimming and J lost 2 bases, with 10 bases between them. CDR3: CASSLSGANTEAFF. The CDR3 bases are TGTGCCAGCAGCTTGTCAGGAGCTAACACTGAAGCTTTCTTT.

The rearrangement links TRBV28 to TRBJ1-5; the D is unclear. The CDR3 is 16 residues long. Germline V gene data show CDR1 as MDHEN and CDR2 as SYDVKM. Trimming cost V 5 bases and J 4 bases, with 18 bases left between them. CDR3 coding DNA: TGTGCCAGCAGTCAAATAACCGGGTGGAGGAATCAGCCCCAGCATTTT. This translates into CASSQITGWRNQPQHF.

The rearrangement joins TRBV5-6 to TRBJ2-5; perhaps TRBD2 as D (8 bases). The germline V gene encodes CDR1 SGHDT and CDR2 YYEEEE. The germline V and J ends were trimmed by 4 bases and 3 bases, with 22 bases remaining between them. This CDR3 has 17 residues. CDR3 amino acids: CASSKNPGGAGEETQYF. In nucleotides, the CDR3 is TGTGCCAGCAGCAAGAACCCAGGGGGAGCGGGAGAAGAGACCCAGTACTTC.

The J gene is TRBJ1-1, the V gene TRBV5-5; D not certain. V was clipped by 0 bases and J by 1 base, with 10 bases between them. Germline loops: CDR1 SGHKS, CDR2 YYEKEE (reference sequence). CDR3 size: 15 residues. The CDR3: CASSLAAIENTEAFF. The CDR3, as DNA: TGTGCCAGCAGCTTGGCGGCGATTGAGAACACTGAAGCTTTCTTT. The full variable domain, rest sourced from reference TRBV5-5 and TRBJ1-1, is DAGVTQSPTHLIKTRGQQVTLRCSPISGHKSVSWYQQVLGQGPQFIFQYYEKEERGRGNFPDRFSARQFPNYSSELNVNALLLGDSALYLCASSLAAIENTEAFFGQGTRLTVV.

The chain combines TRBV5-1 with TRBJ2-7, with 10 bases fitting TRBD2. The CDR3 runs to 16 residues. V lost 1 base, J lost 0 bases, and 4 bases stayed unmatched. Germline V gene sequence: CDR1 SGHRS, CDR2 YFSETQ. The CDR3 nucleotides read TGCGCCAGCAGCTTGTCCCCTAGCGGGAGCTCCTACGAGCAGTACTTC. Its translation: CASSLSPSGSSYEQYF.

The chain employs TRBV6-5 and TRBJ2-7, with D uncertain. CDR1 and CDR2 (germline): MNHEY, SVGAGI. The CDR3 spans 11 residues. Trimming left V 8 bases short and J 5 bases short, with 10 bases between. CDR3 sequence (DNA): TGTGCCAGCCGTGGTGTCCACGAGCAGTACTTC. This sequence encodes CASRGVHEQYF.

This sequence joins TRBV5-1 and TRBJ2-3, with 9 positions matching TRBD2. Germline trimming cut 4 bases from V and 9 bases from J; bases unmatched to any gene: 12. The CDR3 contains 15 residues. CDR1 and CDR2 from the germline V gene are SGHRS and YFSETQ. CDR3 sequence reads: CASSASLSGSNTQYF. The CDR3 coding sequence is TGCGCCAGCAGCGCCAGCCTTAGCGGGAGTAACACGCAGTATTTT.

The chain is built from TRBV4-2 and TRBJ1-1; D is ambiguous. Germline V CDR1 and CDR2: LGHNA, YNFKEQ. The CDR3 sequence is 13 residues long. The V gene lost 4 bases and the J gene lost 1 base, with 7 bases spanning the gap. The CDR3 protein is CASSRDKNTEAFF. The CDR3 DNA is TGTGCCAGCAGCCGCGACAAGAACACTGAAGCTTTCTTT.

The rearrangement uses TRBV16 and TRBJ2-7; 8 nucleotides match TRBD1. The CDR3 totals 16 residues. Trimming cost V 1 base and J 1 base; bases outside gene matches: 6. In germline, CDR1 is KGHSY, CDR2 FQNENV. CDR3 in amino acids: CASSQFLQGGSYEQYF. CDR3 nucleotide sequence: TGTGCCAGCAGCCAATTTCTACAGGGGGGATCCTACGAGCAGTACTTC.

The chain has TRBV7-3 and TRBJ2-2, with D perhaps matching TRBD1 or TRBD2 (5 bases each). V gave up 0 bases and J gave up 0 bases, with 11 bases separating them. This CDR3 is 17 amino acids long. Germline V CDR1 and CDR2: SGHTA, FQGTGA. CDR3 in amino acids: CASSLTGGNANTGELFF. The CDR3 DNA sequence: TGTGCCAGCAGCTTAACTGGGGGAAACGCGAACACCGGGGAGCTGTTTTTT.

The chain uses TRBV5-1 and TRBJ2-3, with D possibly being TRBD2 (6 bases). V lost 4 bases, J lost 5 bases, and 17 bases lay in between. Germline-derived CDR1 and CDR2 are SGHRS and YFSETQ. The CDR3 runs 15 residues. This CDR3 is CASSIGTIGGDTQYF. In nucleotides, the CDR3 is TGCGCCAGCAGCATAGGGACCATCGGGGGAGATACGCAGTATTTT.

The chain combines TRBV4-1 with TRBJ2-4; possible D gene TRBD1, 6 bases. Germline values: CDR1 MGHRA, CDR2 YSYEKL. CDR3 length: 17 residues. Trimming shortened V by 0 bases and J by 2 bases, and 14 bases separated the two germline ends. The CDR3 region is CASSQEWVRGSKNIQYF. CDR3 nucleotide sequence: TGCGCCAGCAGCCAAGAATGGGTCAGGGGCTCCAAAAACATTCAGTACTTC.

The chain carries TRBV27 and TRBJ2-1; either TRBD1 or TRBD2 may supply D (7 bases each). The CDR3 extends over 14 amino acids. The germline CDR1 and CDR2 sequences are MNHEY and SMNVEV (reference sequence). Trimming took off 7 bases at V and 2 bases at J, with 12 bases between the two ends. This CDR3 reads CASMQGGAYNEQFF. The DNA of the CDR3 is TGTGCCAGCATGCAGGGGGGGGCCTACAATGAGCAGTTCTTC.

The CDR3 DNA follows: TGTGCCAGCAGTGACGACAGGGTCTCCTACGAGCAGTACTTC. This encodes CASSDDRVSYEQYF. V gene TRBV2 combines with J gene TRBJ2-7; 7 bases line up with TRBD1. V dropped 3 bases and J dropped 0; count of bases not matched to a gene: 2. This CDR3 has 14 amino acids. Germline lookup yields CDR1 SNHLY and CDR2 FYNNEI.

V is TRBV6-1 and J is TRBJ2-7; D is perhaps TRBD1 (5 bases). V lost 2 bases and J 2 bases, leaving 10 bases between the germline ends. This CDR3 spans 14 amino acids. Germline assignment: CDR1 MNHNS and CDR2 SASEGT. This chain's CDR3 is CASSERGSTYEQYF. The CDR3 DNA reads TGTGCCAGCAGTGAAAGGGGATCTACCTACGAGCAGTACTTC.

The chain combines TRBV6-6 with TRBJ2-3; 8 positions agree with TRBD2. The CDR3 sequence is 15 residues long. V shed 7 bases and J 5 bases; nucleotides not matched to a gene: 11. Germline CDR1 MNHNY, CDR2 SVGAGI (reference sequence). The CDR3 DNA reads TGTGCCAGCACCTACGGCGGGGGGCGAGTAGATACGCAGTATTTT. Protein: CASTYGGGRVDTQYF.

A few counts support this clone. V and J are TRBV11-3 and TRBJ2-1; 8 positions agree with TRBD1. The CDR3 has 14 amino acids. V was clipped by 1 base and J by 8 bases; unmatched bases: 4. The germline CDR1 and CDR2 sequences are SGHNT and YENEEA. The CDR3 DNA sequence: TGTGCCAGCAGCTTAGGTGCAGGGGGCTATGAGCAGTTCTTC. Protein sequence: CASSLGAGGYEQFF.

This rearrangement joins TRBV18 to TRBJ1-1; TRBD1 is a possible D gene (6 bases). Between the trimmed V and J ends, which lost 5 bases and 2 bases, there was a span of 15 bases. Per germline, CDR1 KGHSH and CDR2 LQKENI. The CDR3 loop spans 15 amino acids. DNA for the CDR3: TGTGCCAGCTCATTCCAGGGGTTTCGTAACACTGAAGCTTTCTTT. Its protein product is CASSFQGFRNTEAFF.